This T cell receptor (beta chain) was sequenced for a study of PD-1 blockade in classical Hodgkin lymphoma. Study observations and caveats: Similar baseline diversity was found in complete responders and newly diagnosed patients.

Time point noted: cycle 4 day 1 (C4D1), after 5 to 7 weeks of nivolumab. Patients all relapsed after autologous stem cell transplantation, and there was variation in brentuximab vedotin exposure. Complete response, partial response or progressive disease was recorded as best response. V was clipped by 5 bases and J by 4 bases, with 13 bases between them. The CDR3 loop spans 14 amino acids. Germline CDR1 is LNHDA and CDR2 is SQIVND (reference sequence). A note on this clone: Antigen unknown.

Using immunoSEQ multiplex PCR, the repertoire was profiled, and TCRdb retains in-frame clones only, with some absent. Here the sample spans some 95,000 clones, over 75% being singletons. V and J are TRBV19 and TRBJ2-3, with D possibly being TRBD1 (5 bases). The source was peripheral blood mononuclear cells (PBMCs), collected before the fourth cycle of nivolumab. The sequence came from a human donor with classical Hodgkin lymphoma. Here the CDR3 reads CASSWRQGADTQYF. CDR3 DNA: TGTGCCAGTAGTTGGCGGCAGGGCGCAGATACGCAGTATTTT.